A single sample gave rise to the 4 T cell receptor beta chains below, sequenced in a study of early T cells in non-severe SARS-CoV-2 infection (dated by TCRdb to the early 2020s). The library was produced with 5' RACE. These reads were obtained on a NextSeq 500. In-frame beta chains were kept once TCRdb had trimmed the public reads at Q25 with fastp and called clones with MiXCR. For every CDR3 protein sequence, its rows merge into one entry that carries the most common genes and DNA. The sample records more than 75,000 distinct CDR3 sequences, approximately 14% of which are singletons. About 6% of the sample is taken by the ten largest. The sequencing sample was made of whole blood. These receptors came from an adult who was a healthcare worker with PCR-confirmed SARS-CoV-2 infection or an uninfected control (not recorded which).

The chain recombines TRBV7-2 with TRBJ2-3; D perhaps matches TRBD2 (6 bases). There are 15 residues in the CDR3. The germline CDR1 and CDR2 sequences are SGHTA and FQGNSA. Trimming pared 5 bases from V and 0 bases from J, leaving 12 bases between. For the CDR3, the DNA is TGTGCCAGCAGCCACCGGGACTTTAGCACAGATACGCAGTATTTT. Protein sequence: CASSHRDFSTDTQYF.

This clonotype came up a few times. The genes are TRBV15 and TRBJ1-6; no firm D call. CDR1 and CDR2 from the germline V gene are LNHNV and YYDKDF (reference sequence). The ends were cut back, 0 bases at V and 10 bases at J, with 10 bases in the middle. The CDR3 is 14 residues long. The CDR3, as DNA: TGTGCCACCAGCAGAGATAGGACCGGCTCACCCCTCCACTTT. Protein product: CATSRDRTGSPLHF.

The chain carries TRBV12-3 or TRBV12-4 and TRBJ2-1; D uncertain. The ends were cut back, 3 bases at V and 5 bases at J, with 8 bases in the middle. This CDR3 has 13 residues. The CDR3 loop reads CASSFGRHNEQFF. Here the CDR3 DNA reads TGTGCCAGCAGTTTTGGACGTCACAATGAGCAGTTCTTC.

This chain joins TRBV20-1 and TRBJ1-6, with D possibly matching TRBD1 (6 bases). CDR3 length: 13 amino acids. V was shortened by 1 base and J by 10 bases, with 11 bases between the two germline ends. From germline, CDR1 is DFQATT and CDR2 SNEGSKA (reference sequence). This CDR3 is CSARGHQGSPLHF. CDR3 nucleotide sequence: TGCAGTGCTAGAGGCCACCAGGGGTCACCCCTCCACTTT.